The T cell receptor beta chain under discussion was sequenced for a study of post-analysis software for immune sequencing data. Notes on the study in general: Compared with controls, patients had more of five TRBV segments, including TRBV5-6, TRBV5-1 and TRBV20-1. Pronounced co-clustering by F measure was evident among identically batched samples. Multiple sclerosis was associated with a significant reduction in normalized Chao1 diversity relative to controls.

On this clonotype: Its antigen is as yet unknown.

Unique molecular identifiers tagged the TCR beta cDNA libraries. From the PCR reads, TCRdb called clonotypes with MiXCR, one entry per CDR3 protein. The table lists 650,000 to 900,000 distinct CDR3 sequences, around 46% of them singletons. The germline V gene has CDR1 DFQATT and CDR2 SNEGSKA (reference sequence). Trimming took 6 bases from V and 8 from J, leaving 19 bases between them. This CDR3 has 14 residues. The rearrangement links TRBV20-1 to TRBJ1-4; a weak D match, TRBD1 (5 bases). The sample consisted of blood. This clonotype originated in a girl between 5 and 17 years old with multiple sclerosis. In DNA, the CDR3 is TGCAGTGCCCTTAGAGACCCTGGGGGGGAAAAACTGTTTTTT. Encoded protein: CSALRDPGGEKLFF.